A selection of T cell receptor beta chains follows, all from one sample in a study of shared clonotypes between healthy human individuals. Data came from immunoSEQ multiplex PCR; TCRdb stores just in-frame clones and leaves some out. The sample includes about 980,000 clones, more than 75% of them seen just once. The sample was memory CD4+ T cells sorted from blood. The receptors originated from a man younger than 30 in good health. Both conserved end residues are part of each CDR3. A D gene is named only where the DNA matches it firmly. A clone size is listed for some rows: how often the clone was seen (once, few, many), or a class if it is expanded.

clone size	V gene	D gene	J gene	CDR3 DNA	CDR3 protein
.	TRBV6-6	.	TRBJ2-2	TGTGCCAGCAGTCGAGGGGTCTCGGGCACCGGGGAGCTGTTTTTT	CASSRGVSGTGELFF
.	TRBV11-3	.	TRBJ1-5	TGTGCCAGCAGCCGCGGGCCAAATCAGCCCCAGCATTTT	CASSRGPNQPQHF
.	TRBV6-5	TRBD1	TRBJ2-7	TGTGCCAGCAGTTCGGGACAGTTGGTTGACGAGCAGTACTTC	CASSSGQLVDEQYF
many	TRBV6-5	.	TRBJ2-4	TGTGCCAGCATGAAACAGGGAATAGCCAAAAACATTCAGTACTTC	CASMKQGIAKNIQYF
.	TRBV28	TRBD1	TRBJ1-2	TGTGCCAGCAGTGTCCCGGGACAGGCGAACTATGGCTACACCTTC	CASSVPGQANYGYTF
few	TRBV28	.	TRBJ2-7	TGTGCCAGCAGTTTAAATTACGAGCAGTACTTC	CASSLNYEQYF
few	TRBV7-9	.	TRBJ1-1	TGTGCCAGCAGCTTAGAACAGAACACTGAAGCTTTCTTT	CASSLEQNTEAFF
many	TRBV9	TRBD1	TRBJ2-7	TGTGCCAGCAGCTACGGGGACAGGGGCGAGCAGTACTTC	CASSYGDRGEQYF
.	TRBV28	TRBD1	TRBJ2-7	TGTGCCAGCGGGACAGCAAGCTCCTACGAGCAGTACTTC	CASGTASSYEQYF
.	TRBV28	.	TRBJ1-6	TGTGCCAGCAGCCTGGACTTGGCTGGTAATTCACCCCTCCACTTT	CASSLDLAGNSPLHF
.	TRBV6-5	TRBD2	TRBJ2-7	TGTGCCAGCAGTTACTCGACTAGCGTATTTTACGAGCAGTACTTC	CASSYSTSVFYEQYF
.	TRBV2	TRBD2	TRBJ2-7	TGTGCCAGCAGTGTTGGAGGTAGCGGGAGGGGTCAGTACTTC	CASSVGGSGRGQYF
.	TRBV7-8	.	TRBJ2-5	TGTGCCAGCAGCTTAGCTCTGGGGGTCCAAGAGACCCAGTACTTC	CASSLALGVQETQYF
.	TRBV29-1	.	TRBJ1-2	TGCAGCGTTGTTTGGGGGGCCAACTATGGCTACACCTTC	CSVVWGANYGYTF
once	TRBV29-1	TRBD1	TRBJ2-1	TGCAGCGTTGGGGACAGGGGGCGGGAGGTGCAGTTCTTC	CSVGDRGREVQFF
once	TRBV5-1	.	TRBJ2-5	TGCGCCAGCAGCTTGGGAGGGTTAAAAGAGACCCAGTACTTC	CASSLGGLKETQYF
.	TRBV5-6	.	TRBJ1-1	TGTGCCAGCAGCTTTGCCCTCGGTTCCAGGACCGGTGGGACTGAAGCTTTCTTT	CASSFALGSRTGGTEAFF
.	TRBV10-3	TRBD1	TRBJ1-2	TGTGCCATCAGTGAGGACAGGGTAGAAGGCTACACCTTC	CAISEDRVEGYTF
.	TRBV7-8	TRBD1	TRBJ1-5	TGTGCCAGCAGCTTAGGTCAGGGGGGGGCTCAGCAGCCCCAGCATTTT	CASSLGQGGAQQPQHF
.	TRBV9	.	TRBJ2-2	TGTGCCAGCAGCGTAGACCGTGGGGGGCGGACCGGGGAGCTGTTTTTT	CASSVDRGGRTGELFF
few	TRBV2	.	TRBJ1-1	TGTGCCAGCAGGGAAACGGGGCTGAACACTGAAGCTTTCTTT	CASRETGLNTEAFF
.	TRBV18	.	TRBJ2-6	TGTGCCAGCTCACCCGGGGGATCTGGGGCCAACGTCCTGACTTTC	CASSPGGSGANVLTF
.	TRBV10-3	TRBD1	TRBJ2-7	TGTGCCATCAGTGCCGGGACAGGGTCCTACGAGCAGTACTTC	CAISAGTGSYEQYF
.	TRBV11-2	.	TRBJ2-5	TGTGCCAGCAGCTTCATCCCCCTCCGGGGGGCTGAGACCCAGTACTTC	CASSFIPLRGAETQYF
.	TRBV7-2	TRBD2	TRBJ2-5	TGTGCCAGCAGCCTGGGACTAGCGGGGCAAGAGACCCAGTACTTC	CASSLGLAGQETQYF
.	TRBV19	.	TRBJ2-2	TGTGCCAGTAGTATAGAGGCGGACACCGGGGAGCTGTTTTTT	CASSIEADTGELFF
.	TRBV5-1	.	TRBJ1-1	TGCGCCAGCAGCTTGGCGGGGGGAAACACTGAAGCTTTCTTT	CASSLAGGNTEAFF
.	TRBV7-8	.	TRBJ1-2	TGTGCCAGCAGCCGCAACTCAGCGGCCTATGGCTACACCTTC	CASSRNSAAYGYTF
.	TRBV7-2	.	TRBJ2-1	TGTGCCAGCAGCTTCCCGGGACGCCAGGGAAATGAGCAGTTCTTC	CASSFPGRQGNEQFF
.	TRBV5-4	TRBD1	TRBJ1-2	TGTGCCAGCAGCGAAGACAGGGACCCCCTCTATGGCTACACCTTC	CASSEDRDPLYGYTF
few	TRBV12-5	.	TRBJ2-1	TGTGCTAGTGGTCTATTGATGAACAATGAGCAGTTCTTC	CASGLLMNNEQFF
.	TRBV6-1	.	TRBJ2-7	TGTGCCAGCAGATGGGTCCAAACCGGGTCCTACGAGCAGTACTTC	CASRWVQTGSYEQYF
.	TRBV19	.	TRBJ2-7	TGTGCCAGTAGTCCGACCGGGACCTCAGCCGGGCAGTACTTC	CASSPTGTSAGQYF
.	TRBV5-1	TRBD2	TRBJ2-1	TGCGCCAGCACCTTAGCGGGAGGACCTACCAATGAGCAGTTCTTC	CASTLAGGPTNEQFF
.	TRBV10-1	TRBD2	TRBJ2-1	TGCGCCAGCAGTGAGTTGGTGACTAGCGGGTTTCTAGGCTACAATGAGCAGTTCTTC	CASSELVTSGFLGYNEQFF
.	TRBV18	.	TRBJ2-3	TGTGCCAGCTCACCAAGATCCGGGGTGACTAGCACAGATACGCAGTATTTT	CASSPRSGVTSTDTQYF
.	TRBV11-2	.	TRBJ2-5	TGTGCCAGCAGCCTCGCGGGTGGGAGTAAAGAGACCCAGTACTTC	CASSLAGGSKETQYF
.	TRBV2	.	TRBJ2-1	TGTGCCAGCACCTTAGTGAGCGGGTTGTACAATGAGCAGTTCTTC	CASTLVSGLYNEQFF
.	TRBV6-1	.	TRBJ2-1	TGTGCCAGCAGTGAAGGTTCGTACAGACCTTACAATGAGCAGTTCTTC	CASSEGSYRPYNEQFF
.	TRBV27	.	TRBJ1-6	TGTGCCAGCAGTTTAATACAGGGCGATTCACCCCTCCACTTT	CASSLIQGDSPLHF
.	TRBV7-2	TRBD1	TRBJ2-3	TGTGCCAGCAGTCTGAGGCCGGGACAGGGGGGAGATACGCAGTATTTT	CASSLRPGQGGDTQYF
.	TRBV10-1	.	TRBJ1-1	TGCGCCAGCAGTGAGTCGATAGTTGAGCCGATGAACACTGAAGCTTTCTTT	CASSESIVEPMNTEAFF
.	TRBV7-2	TRBD1	TRBJ2-5	TGTGCCAGCAGCTTCGTCCGGGACAGACAAGAGACCCAGTACTTC	CASSFVRDRQETQYF
once	TRBV2	.	TRBJ2-4	TGTGCCAGCAGTGAAGATTCGAAGGGCAAAAACATTCAGTACTTC	CASSEDSKGKNIQYF
.	TRBV28	.	TRBJ2-7	TGTGCCAGCAGCAAAAGGGGGGGTTCTTCCTACGAGCAGTACTTC	CASSKRGGSSYEQYF
.	TRBV29-1	.	TRBJ1-2	TGCAGCGTTGTTATTCTCTATGGCTACACCTTC	CSVVILYGYTF
.	TRBV7-8	.	TRBJ2-7	TGTGCCAGCCTCACCCCAGGGGTATCCTACGAGCAGTACTTC	CASLTPGVSYEQYF
few	TRBV5-5	.	TRBJ1-5	TGTGCCAGCAGCTTGGTTCTGGGAGGCAATCAGCCCCAGCATTTT	CASSLVLGGNQPQHF
once	TRBV10-3	.	TRBJ2-7	TGTGCCATCAGTGGATCCCTAGTGCAGTACTTC	CAISGSLVQYF
.	TRBV7-6	.	TRBJ1-5	TGTGCCAGCAGCTTAGGACCGGGGGGCAATCAGCCCCAGCATTTT	CASSLGPGGNQPQHF
once	TRBV5-4	.	TRBJ2-3	TGTGCCAGCAGCCTACCCGGGGGAGGCGCAGATACGCAGTATTTT	CASSLPGGGADTQYF
.	TRBV4-1	TRBD2	TRBJ2-3	TGCGCCAGCAGCCAAGGACAAGCGGGAGGGTGGAATACGCAGTATTTT	CASSQGQAGGWNTQYF
few	TRBV5-6	TRBD1	TRBJ2-2	TGTGCCAGCAGCCGAGAGGGACAGAGGAACACCGGGGAGCTGTTTTTT	CASSREGQRNTGELFF
.	TRBV7-2	.	TRBJ2-4	TGTGCCAGCAGCTTATGGGTCAGGTCATCGGGCGACATTCAGTACTTC	CASSLWVRSSGDIQYF
few	TRBV6-4	.	TRBJ2-1	TGTGCCAGCATCGAGGGTACCTACAATGAGCAGTTCTTC	CASIEGTYNEQFF